The T cell receptor (beta chain) described here comes from a study of blood T cell repertoires in COVID-19. For the study at large: From the United States, Italy and Spain came samples of acute and convalescent COVID-19. In each case, the material was cDNA or gDNA derived from T cells, B-cell-depleted T cells, or PBMCs.

Original processing methods: Nucleated cell number was recorded as an estimate derived from reference gene primer amplification. The table came from immunoSEQ multiplex PCR; TCRdb's copy has only in-frame clones and leaves some out. The D gene and trimming were derived from the DNA, and the V and J assignments and clone size from that table. This sample has fewer than 250,000 clones; around 87% occur once, and the top ten carry approximately 3%. This CDR3 has 14 residues. The V end was cut by 2 bases, the J end by 4 bases, with 11 bases between. CDR1 and CDR2 (germline): SGHVS, FNYEAQ. The sequencing sample was made of peripheral blood. This receptor was identified in a man aged 55-75 years with acute or convalescent COVID-19. The chain joins TRBV7-6 to TRBJ1-2; a weak D match, TRBD1 (5 bases). CDR3 DNA: TGTGCCAGCAGCTTATTCGGGGGGGTCTATGGCTACACCTTC. Protein product: CASSLFGGVYGYTF.